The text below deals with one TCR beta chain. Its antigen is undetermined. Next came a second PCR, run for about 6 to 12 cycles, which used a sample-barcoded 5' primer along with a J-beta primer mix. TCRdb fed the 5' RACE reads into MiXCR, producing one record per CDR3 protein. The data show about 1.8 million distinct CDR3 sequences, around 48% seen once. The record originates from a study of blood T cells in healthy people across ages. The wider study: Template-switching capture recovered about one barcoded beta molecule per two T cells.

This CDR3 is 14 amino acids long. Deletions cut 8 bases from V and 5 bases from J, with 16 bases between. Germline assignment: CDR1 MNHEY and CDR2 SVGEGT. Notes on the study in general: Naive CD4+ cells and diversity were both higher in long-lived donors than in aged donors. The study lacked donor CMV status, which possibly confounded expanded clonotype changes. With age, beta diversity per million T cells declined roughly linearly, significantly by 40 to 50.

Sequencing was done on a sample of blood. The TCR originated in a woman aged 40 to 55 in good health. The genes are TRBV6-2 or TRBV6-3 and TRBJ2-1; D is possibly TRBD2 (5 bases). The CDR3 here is CASGRGGYNNEQFF. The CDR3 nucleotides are TGTGCCAGCGGACGGGGTGGATATAACAATGAGCAGTTCTTC.